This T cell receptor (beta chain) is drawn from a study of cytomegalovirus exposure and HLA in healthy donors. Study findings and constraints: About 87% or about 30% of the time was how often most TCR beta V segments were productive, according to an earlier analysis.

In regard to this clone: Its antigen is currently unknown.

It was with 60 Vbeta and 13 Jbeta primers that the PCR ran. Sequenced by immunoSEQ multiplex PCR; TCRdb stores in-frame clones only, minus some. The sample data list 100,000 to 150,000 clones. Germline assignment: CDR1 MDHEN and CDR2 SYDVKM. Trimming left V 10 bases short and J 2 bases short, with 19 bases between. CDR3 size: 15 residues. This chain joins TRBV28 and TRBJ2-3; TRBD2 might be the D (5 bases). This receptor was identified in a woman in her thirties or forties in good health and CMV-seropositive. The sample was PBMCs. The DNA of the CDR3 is TGTGCCACCCCCTTAAGCGGTGGGCACACAGATACGCAGTATTTT. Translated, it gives CATPLSGGHTDTQYF.